This TCR beta chain was captured by sequencing in a study of breast tumors, draining lymph nodes, adjacent tissues. TCRdb itself ran the multiplex PCR reads through MiXCR, one entry per CDR3 protein. The sample lists 50,000 to 75,000 distinct CDR3 sequences, 45% to 65% occurring once. Study results and limitations: Compared with basal-like, luminal-like tumors shared significantly more repertoire with nontumor tissue. Most tumor T cells seemingly derive from lymph node, then expand in tumor.

By sample share, this clonotype is medium-sized. Its specificity is unknown. This CDR3 has 15 residues. CDR1 is SGHVS and CDR2 is FQNEAQ in the germline V gene. With 5 bases removed from V and 4 bases from J, the gap between germline ends came to 17 bases. The chain is built from TRBV7-8 and TRBJ1-2; no definite D call. The TCR was taken from a female donor with breast cancer. Some clones in this sample may be carry-over from other donors' samples. Sequencing used breast tumor tissue. The CDR3 bases are TGTGCCAGCAGCCCCCGGACCTCGTCGGGCTATGGCTACACCTTC. It codes for CASSPRTSSGYGYTF.